The present T cell receptor (beta chain) was sequenced within a study of shared clonotypes between healthy human individuals. Terminally differentiated effector memory CD45RA+ cells were left out of the naive CD8 fraction, which was CD45RO-negative and positively selected for CCR7. Measured with immunoSEQ multiplex PCR; TCRdb has only the in-frame clones, and not every one. The table includes some 2,100,000 clones, approximately 94% detected once. The sample taken for sequencing was naive CD8+ T cells from PBMCs. This sequence was found in a man aged 18 to 30 in good health. Some clones in this sample may be carry-over from other donors' samples.

The CDR3 spells CAWSVSQGHGYTF. The CDR3 DNA reads as TGTGCCTGGAGTGTCTCGCAAGGTCATGGCTACACCTTC. This rearrangement joins TRBV30 to TRBJ1-2; unclear D gene. Germline CDR1 reads GTSNPN; CDR2 reads SVGIG (reference sequence). Deletions cut 0 bases from V and 6 bases from J, with 11 bases between. This CDR3 has 13 amino acids.